Each of the 6 T cell receptor beta chains below was sequenced from the same sample in a study of control samples from healthy donors and cancer patients. TCRdb's copy holds only in-frame clones and misses some; the assay was immunoSEQ multiplex PCR. The table lists roughly 58,000 clones, around 87% of them singletons. The specimen sequenced was PBMCs. The source is a woman aged 55-75 years with lung cancer.

The chain links TRBV2 to TRBJ1-5; no reliable D call. This CDR3 spans 11 amino acids. The germline CDR1 and CDR2 sequences are SNHLY and FYNNEI. Trimming stripped 6 bases from V and 5 bases from J, with 5 bases between. The CDR3 sequence: CASSSDQPQHF. CDR3 bases: TGTGCCAGCAGCTCCGATCAGCCCCAGCATTTT.

This chain connects TRBV5-1 to TRBJ2-1, with 13 bases identical to TRBD2. This CDR3 has 16 residues. V shed 0 bases, J shed 7 bases, and the junction held 4 bases outside the gene matches. The germline V gene encodes CDR1 SGHRS and CDR2 YFSETQ. CDR3 DNA sequence: TGCGCCAGCAGCTTGGCTACTAGCGGGAGGGGTAATGAGCAGTTCTTC. Its translation: CASSLATSGRGNEQFF.

The chain couples TRBV4-1 to TRBJ1-2; 12 bases are a match to TRBD1. After removal of 3 bases from V and 4 bases from J, the junction contained 6 bases not matched to a gene. Germline V lookup: CDR1 MGHRA, CDR2 YSYEKL. This CDR3 comprises 16 residues. Here the CDR3 DNA reads TGCGCCAGCAGCCAGGCCGGGACAGGGGGCAGCTATGGCTACACCTTC. It specifies CASSQAGTGGSYGYTF.

This sequence joins TRBV5-1 and TRBJ2-6, with D hard to call. V was clipped by 3 bases and J by 0 bases, with 4 bases between them. The V gene's germline CDR1 is SGHRS and CDR2 YFSETQ. The CDR3 is made up of 14 amino acids. CDR3 protein: CASSSHSGANVLTF. CDR3 DNA: TGCGCCAGCAGCTCCCACTCTGGGGCCAACGTCCTGACTTTC.

CDR3 nucleotides: TGCAGCGTTGTTCTGGGAAGAAATGAAGCTTTCTTT. Amino acids: CSVVLGRNEAFF. This chain links TRBV29-1 with TRBJ1-1; D remains unclear. V was shortened by 4 bases and J by 7 bases, with 13 bases between the two germline ends. Germline CDR1 and CDR2: SQVTM and ANQGSEA. This CDR3 spans 12 amino acids.

The V gene is TRBV12-5, the J gene TRBJ2-1, with D hard to call. The germline V gene has CDR1 LGHNT and CDR2 FRNRAP. There are 12 residues in the CDR3. Trimming took off 4 bases at V and 8 bases at J, with 9 bases between the two ends. CDR3 residues: CASGSARYEQFF. The DNA of the CDR3 is TGTGCTAGTGGTTCGGCCAGATATGAGCAGTTCTTC.